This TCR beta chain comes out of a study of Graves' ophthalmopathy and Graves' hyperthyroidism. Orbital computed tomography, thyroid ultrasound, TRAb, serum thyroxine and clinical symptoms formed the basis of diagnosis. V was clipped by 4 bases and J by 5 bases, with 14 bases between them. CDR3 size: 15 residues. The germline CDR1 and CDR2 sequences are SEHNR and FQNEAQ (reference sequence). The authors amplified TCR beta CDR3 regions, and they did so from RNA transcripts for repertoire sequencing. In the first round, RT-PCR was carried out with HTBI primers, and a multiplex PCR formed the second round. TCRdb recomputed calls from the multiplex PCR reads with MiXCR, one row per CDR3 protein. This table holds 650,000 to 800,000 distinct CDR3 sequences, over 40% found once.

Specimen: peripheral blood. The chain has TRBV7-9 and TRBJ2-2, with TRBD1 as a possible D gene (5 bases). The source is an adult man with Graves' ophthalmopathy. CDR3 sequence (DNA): TGTGCCAGCAGCTCGCTTGACAGTTGGACCGGGGAGCTGTTTTTT. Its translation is CASSSLDSWTGELFF.